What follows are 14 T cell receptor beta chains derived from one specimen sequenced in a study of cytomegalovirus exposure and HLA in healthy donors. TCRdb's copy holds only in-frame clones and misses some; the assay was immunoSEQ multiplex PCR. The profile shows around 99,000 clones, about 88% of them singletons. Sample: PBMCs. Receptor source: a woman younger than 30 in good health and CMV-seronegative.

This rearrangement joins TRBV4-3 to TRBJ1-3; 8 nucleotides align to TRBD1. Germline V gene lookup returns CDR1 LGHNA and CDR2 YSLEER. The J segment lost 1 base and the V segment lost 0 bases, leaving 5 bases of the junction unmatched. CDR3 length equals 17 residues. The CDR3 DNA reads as TGCGCCAGCAGCCAAGAAGCGGGACAGGTTTCTGGAAACACCATATATTTT. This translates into CASSQEAGQVSGNTIYF.

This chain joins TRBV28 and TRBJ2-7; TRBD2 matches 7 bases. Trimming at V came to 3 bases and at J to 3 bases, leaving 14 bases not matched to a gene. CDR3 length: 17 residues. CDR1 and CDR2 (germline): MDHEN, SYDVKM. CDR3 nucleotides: TGTGCCAGCAGTTTTTACGGTGGTAGGCGGGAGTTCTACGAGCAGTACTTC. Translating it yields CASSFYGGRREFYEQYF.

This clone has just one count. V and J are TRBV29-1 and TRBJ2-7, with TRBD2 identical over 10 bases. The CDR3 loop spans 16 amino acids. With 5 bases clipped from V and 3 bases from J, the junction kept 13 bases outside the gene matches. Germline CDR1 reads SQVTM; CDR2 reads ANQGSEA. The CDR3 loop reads CSVTDRASGRFYEQYF. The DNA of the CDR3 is TGCAGCGTTACGGACAGGGCTAGCGGGAGATTCTACGAGCAGTACTTC.

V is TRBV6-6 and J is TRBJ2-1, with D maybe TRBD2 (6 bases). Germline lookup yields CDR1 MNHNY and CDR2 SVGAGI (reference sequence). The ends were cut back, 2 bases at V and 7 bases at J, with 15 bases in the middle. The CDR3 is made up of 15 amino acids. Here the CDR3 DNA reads TGTGCCAGCAGTTACGAGCAGCGGGCAAATAATGAGCAGTTCTTC. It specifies CASSYEQRANNEQFF.

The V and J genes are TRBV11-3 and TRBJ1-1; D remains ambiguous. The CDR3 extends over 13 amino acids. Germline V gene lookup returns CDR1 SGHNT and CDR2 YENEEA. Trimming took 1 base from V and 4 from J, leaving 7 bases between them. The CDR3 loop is CASSLGRSTEAFF. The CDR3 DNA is TGTGCCAGCAGCTTAGGCAGGTCCACTGAAGCTTTCTTT.

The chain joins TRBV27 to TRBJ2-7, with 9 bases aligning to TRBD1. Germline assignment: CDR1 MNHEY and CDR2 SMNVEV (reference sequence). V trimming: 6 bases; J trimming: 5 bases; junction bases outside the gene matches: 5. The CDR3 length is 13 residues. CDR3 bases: TGTGCCAGCAGGGACAGGGGAGCTCACGAGCAGTACTTC. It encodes CASRDRGAHEQYF.

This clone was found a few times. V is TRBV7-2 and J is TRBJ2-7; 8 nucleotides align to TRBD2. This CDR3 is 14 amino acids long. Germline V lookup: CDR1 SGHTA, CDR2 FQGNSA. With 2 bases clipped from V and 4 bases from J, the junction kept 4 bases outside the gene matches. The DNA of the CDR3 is TGTGCCAGCAGCTTAACTAGCGGAGGATACGAGCAGTACTTC. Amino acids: CASSLTSGGYEQYF.

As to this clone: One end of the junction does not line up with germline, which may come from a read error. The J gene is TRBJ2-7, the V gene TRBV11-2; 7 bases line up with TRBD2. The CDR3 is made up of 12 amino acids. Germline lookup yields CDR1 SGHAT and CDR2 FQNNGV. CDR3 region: CASSLGEGLPTF. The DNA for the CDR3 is TGTGCCAGCAGCTTAGGGGAGGGACTACCGACGTTC.

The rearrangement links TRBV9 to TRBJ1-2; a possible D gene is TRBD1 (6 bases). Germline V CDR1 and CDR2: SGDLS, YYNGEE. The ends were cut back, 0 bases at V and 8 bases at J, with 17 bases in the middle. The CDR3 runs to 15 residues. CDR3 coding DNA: TGTGCCAGCAGCGTAGAGGCAGAGGGGGTCGGAGGCTACACCTTC. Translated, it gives CASSVEAEGVGGYTF.

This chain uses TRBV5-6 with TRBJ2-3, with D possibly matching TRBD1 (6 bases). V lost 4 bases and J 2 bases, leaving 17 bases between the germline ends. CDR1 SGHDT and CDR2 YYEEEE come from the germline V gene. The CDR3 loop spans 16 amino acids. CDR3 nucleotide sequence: TGTGCCAGCAGCCCCCAGGGGACACCATTCACAGATACGCAGTATTTT. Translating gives CASSPQGTPFTDTQYF. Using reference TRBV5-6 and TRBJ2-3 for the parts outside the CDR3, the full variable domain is DAGVTQSPTHLIKTRGQQVTLRCSPKSGHDTVSWYQQALGQGPQFIFQYYEEEERQRGNFPDRFSGHQFPNYSSELNVNALLLGDSALYLCASSPQGTPFTDTQYFGPGTRLTVL.

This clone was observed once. CDR3 nucleotides: TGCAGCGGACGAGGGAGTGGCACTGAAGCTTTCTTT. It is translated as CSGRGSGTEAFF. V gene TRBV29-1 combines with J gene TRBJ1-1; D is undetermined. CDR1 is SQVTM and CDR2 is ANQGSEA in the germline V gene. V lost 7 bases and J lost 4, with 13 bases in between. The length of the CDR3 is 12 residues.

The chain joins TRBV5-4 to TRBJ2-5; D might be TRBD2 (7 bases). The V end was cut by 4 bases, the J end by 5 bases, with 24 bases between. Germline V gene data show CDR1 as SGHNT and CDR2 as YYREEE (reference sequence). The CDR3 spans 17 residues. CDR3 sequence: CASSPGGQGGQSETQYF. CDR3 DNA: TGTGCCAGCAGCCCGGGAGGACAAGGGGGTCAATCTGAGACCCAGTACTTC.

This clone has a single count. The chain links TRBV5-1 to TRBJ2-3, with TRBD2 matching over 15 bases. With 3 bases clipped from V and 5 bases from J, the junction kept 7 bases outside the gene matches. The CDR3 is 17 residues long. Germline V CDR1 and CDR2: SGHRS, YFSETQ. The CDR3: CASSSGLAGGPGDTQYF. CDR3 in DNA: TGCGCCAGCAGCTCCGGACTAGCGGGAGGGCCGGGAGATACGCAGTATTTT. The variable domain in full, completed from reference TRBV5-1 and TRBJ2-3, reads KAGVTQTPRYLIKTRGQQVTLSCSPISGHRSVSWYQQTPGQGLQFLFEYFSETQRNKGNFPGRFSGRQFSNSRSEMNVSTLELGDSALYLCASSSGLAGGPGDTQYFGPGTRLTVL.

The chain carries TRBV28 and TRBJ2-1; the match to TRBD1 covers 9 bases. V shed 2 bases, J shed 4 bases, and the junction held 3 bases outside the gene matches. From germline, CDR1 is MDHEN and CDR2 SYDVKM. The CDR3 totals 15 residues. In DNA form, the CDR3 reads TGTGCCAGCAGTTTAAGGGACAGGGAGTACAATGAGCAGTTCTTC. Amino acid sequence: CASSLRDREYNEQFF.